Listed below are T cell receptor beta chains from one sample, sequenced in a study of blood T cells in healthy people across ages. One entry per CDR3 protein results from TCRdb running MiXCR on the 5' RACE reads. The sample yields about 800,000 distinct CDR3 sequences, 20% to 25% seen once. These data were likewise used in another study, on T cells of mothers and their children.

The sequenced sample consisted of blood. These receptor sequences come from a boy younger than 18 in good health. CDR3s include the opening cysteine and the closing phenylalanine or tryptophan. The order of the fields is CDR3 protein, CDR3 DNA, D gene, V gene, J gene, clone size, CDR3 length. The D gene is left open where the match is weak. The listing skips clone size in some rows; elsewhere it reads once, few, many or a size class.

CASSDLRAPGNTIYF	TGTGCCAGCAGTGACTTGCGTGCCCCTGGAAACACCATATATTTT	NA	TRBV25-1	TRBJ1-3	once	15
CASSLTPNYEQYF	TGTGCCAGCAGTTTAACACCCAACTACGAGCAGTACTTC	NA	TRBV27	TRBJ2-7	few	13
CSVSGLSSGANVLTF	TGCAGCGTTAGCGGCCTAAGCTCTGGGGCCAACGTCCTGACTTTC	NA	TRBV29-1	TRBJ2-6	few	15
CASSPWDRGIYEQYF	TGCGCCAGCAGCCCCTGGGACAGGGGGATCTACGAGCAGTACTTC	TRBD1	TRBV5-1	TRBJ2-7	few	15
CASSLFGSGSSRYNEQFF	TGTGCCAGCAGCTTATTTGGTAGCGGGAGTTCACGGTACAATGAGCAGTTCTTC	TRBD2	TRBV7-3	TRBJ2-1	NA	18
CSAIPRTVPNQPQHF	TGCAGTGCTATACCCCGGACGGTACCCAATCAGCCCCAGCATTTT	NA	TRBV20-1	TRBJ1-5	NA	15
CASSAAGTGRQTQYF	TGTGCCAGCAGCGCTGCCGGGACAGGGAGGCAGACCCAGTACTTC	TRBD1	TRBV6-1	TRBJ2-5	many	15
CASRQGLNNEQFF	TGTGCCAGCAGACAAGGACTCAACAATGAGCAGTTCTTC	NA	TRBV7-2	TRBJ2-1	few	13
CASSLVSPGGFSYNSPLHF	TGTGCCAGCAGCTTAGTTTCCCCAGGGGGCTTCTCCTATAATTCACCCCTCCACTTT	TRBD1	TRBV7-2	TRBJ1-6	NA	19
CASSQEGGKNYGYTF	TGCGCCAGCAGCCAAGAAGGAGGAAAGAACTATGGCTACACCTTC	NA	TRBV4-3	TRBJ1-2	few	15
CSASDNSAGELFF	TGCAGTGCTAGTGACAACTCCGCCGGGGAGCTGTTTTTT	NA	TRBV20-1	TRBJ2-2	NA	13
CSARVREAAETQYF	TGCAGTGCTAGAGTGCGGGAGGCAGCAGAGACCCAGTACTTC	TRBD2	TRBV20-1	TRBJ2-5	few	14
CAIGIDSPLHF	TGTGCCATCGGGATAGATTCACCCCTCCACTTT	NA	TRBV3-1	TRBJ1-6	NA	11
CASSGQGNGQPQHF	TGTGCCAGCAGTGGGCAGGGTAACGGTCAGCCCCAGCATTTT	NA	TRBV6-1	TRBJ1-5	few	14
CSAPSLSGTYTDTQYF	TGCAGCGCCCCGAGCCTAAGCGGGACTTACACAGATACGCAGTATTTT	TRBD2	TRBV20-1	TRBJ2-3	NA	16
CASRTSGVRMGQETQYF	TGTGCCAGCAGAACTAGCGGGGTCAGGATGGGGCAAGAGACCCAGTACTTC	TRBD2	TRBV28	TRBJ2-5	few	17
CASRLDRGNYNEQFF	TGTGCCAGCAGGCTAGACAGGGGTAACTACAATGAGCAGTTCTTC	TRBD1	TRBV6-5	TRBJ2-1	NA	15
CASSYPPSYEQYF	TGTGCCAGCAGTTACCCACCCAGTTACGAGCAGTACTTC	NA	TRBV6-2/TRBV6-3	TRBJ2-7	NA	13
CASRAGLAGGDEQFF	TGTGCCAGCAGGGCGGGACTAGCGGGGGGCGATGAGCAGTTCTTC	TRBD2	TRBV12-3/TRBV12-4	TRBJ2-1	NA	15
CASSSLGVGAPNEKLFF	TGTGCCAGCAGTTCTCTCGGCGTGGGAGCTCCTAATGAAAAACTGTTTTTT	NA	TRBV12-3/TRBV12-4	TRBJ1-4	NA	17
CAISESTRGGNEQYF	TGTGCTATCAGTGAGTCGACCAGGGGTGGCAACGAGCAGTACTTC	NA	TRBV10-3	TRBJ2-7	NA	15
CSVEDLSPSTVDTQYF	TGCAGCGTTGAAGATCTCAGCCCAAGTACCGTAGATACGCAGTATTTT	NA	TRBV29-1	TRBJ2-3	NA	16
CSARGVGRLTEAFF	TGCAGTGCTAGAGGGGTCGGCAGGTTGACTGAAGCTTTCTTT	NA	TRBV20-1	TRBJ1-1	NA	14
CASSWGGQETQYF	TGTGCCAGCAGCTGGGGGGGTCAAGAGACCCAGTACTTC	TRBD2	TRBV7-3	TRBJ2-5	many	13
CSAGGTDSIYEQYF	TGCAGTGCGGGCGGGACCGATAGTATCTACGAGCAGTACTTC	NA	TRBV20-1	TRBJ2-7	few	14
CASSVAGTANTEAFF	TGTGCCAGCAGCGTAGCCGGGACAGCGAACACTGAAGCTTTCTTT	TRBD1	TRBV9	TRBJ1-1	NA	15
CASSPGLRTPTGNTIYF	TGTGCCAGCAGCCCAGGTCTCAGGACTCCCACTGGAAACACCATATATTTT	NA	TRBV7-9	TRBJ1-3	few	17
CASSFLGTGENEKLFF	TGTGCCAGCAGTTTCCTCGGGACAGGCGAAAATGAAAAACTGTTTTTT	TRBD1	TRBV28	TRBJ1-4	few	16
CSARDRLGVETQYF	TGCAGTGCTAGAGATCGGCTAGGTGTGGAGACCCAGTACTTC	NA	TRBV20-1	TRBJ2-5	NA	14
CASFYGGKNEQFF	TGTGCCAGCTTTTACGGAGGAAAGAATGAGCAGTTCTTC	NA	TRBV6-4	TRBJ2-1	NA	13
CASSPRFAVVNQETQYF	TGTGCCAGCAGCCCCAGGTTCGCGGTCGTGAACCAAGAGACCCAGTACTTC	NA	TRBV7-9	TRBJ2-5	few	17
CASSLRLAGGLRYQETQYF	TGTGCCAGCAGCTTACGGCTAGCGGGGGGGCTACGGTATCAAGAGACCCAGTACTTC	TRBD2	TRBV7-2	TRBJ2-5	few	19
CAASDSTFNEQFF	TGTGCTGCTAGCGATTCTACATTCAATGAGCAGTTCTTC	NA	TRBV11-2	TRBJ2-1	NA	13
CSVEPLAELPEQFF	TGCAGCGTTGAACCGTTAGCGGAACTACCCGAGCAGTTCTTC	NA	TRBV29-1	TRBJ2-1	NA	14
CASSPRKREGWNEQFF	TGTGCCAGCAGTCCCCGGAAGCGGGAGGGTTGGAATGAGCAGTTCTTC	TRBD2	TRBV12-3/TRBV12-4	TRBJ2-1	NA	16
CSASDMAGNTGELFF	TGCAGTGCCTCGGACATGGCAGGGAACACCGGGGAGCTGTTTTTT	NA	TRBV20-1	TRBJ2-2	NA	15